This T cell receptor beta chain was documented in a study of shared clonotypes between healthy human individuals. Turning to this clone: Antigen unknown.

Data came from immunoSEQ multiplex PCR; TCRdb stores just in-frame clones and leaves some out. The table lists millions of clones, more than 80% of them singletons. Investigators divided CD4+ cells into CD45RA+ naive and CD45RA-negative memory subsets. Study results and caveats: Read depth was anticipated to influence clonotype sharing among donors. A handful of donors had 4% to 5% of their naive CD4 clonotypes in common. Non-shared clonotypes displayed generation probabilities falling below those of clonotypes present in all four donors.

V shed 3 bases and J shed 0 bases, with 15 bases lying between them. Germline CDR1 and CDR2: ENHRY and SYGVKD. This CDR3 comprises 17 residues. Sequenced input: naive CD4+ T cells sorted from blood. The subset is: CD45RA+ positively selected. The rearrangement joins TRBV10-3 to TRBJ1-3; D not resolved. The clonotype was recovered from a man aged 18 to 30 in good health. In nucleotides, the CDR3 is TGTGCCATCAGTGATCCCGGAGGTTACCTCTCTGGAAACACCATATATTTT. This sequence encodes CAISDPGGYLSGNTIYF.